This T cell receptor beta chain was observed in a study of cytomegalovirus exposure and HLA in healthy donors. Study outcomes and limitations: In the analysis, some V segments, TRBV6-2 and TRBV6-3 included, were excluded as indistinguishable.

Points on this clone: Antigen: not known.

13 Jbeta primers and 60 Vbeta primers were used for the PCR. This table comes from immunoSEQ multiplex PCR, and its TCRdb copy is limited to in-frame clones, with some not included. In the table there are about 260,000 clones, 84% of which are singletons. With 2 bases removed from V and 6 bases from J, the gap between germline ends came to 10 bases. CDR3 size: 13 residues. CDR1 and CDR2 from the germline V gene are MGHDK and SYGVNS. The clonotype was recovered from a woman aged 40 to 50 in good health and CMV-seropositive. This chain joins TRBV25-1 and TRBJ1-1, with D unclear. Specimen: PBMCs. The CDR3 DNA reads as TGTGCCAGCAGTGAAGGAGGGCTCTCTGAAGCTTTCTTT. Translated: CASSEGGLSEAFF.